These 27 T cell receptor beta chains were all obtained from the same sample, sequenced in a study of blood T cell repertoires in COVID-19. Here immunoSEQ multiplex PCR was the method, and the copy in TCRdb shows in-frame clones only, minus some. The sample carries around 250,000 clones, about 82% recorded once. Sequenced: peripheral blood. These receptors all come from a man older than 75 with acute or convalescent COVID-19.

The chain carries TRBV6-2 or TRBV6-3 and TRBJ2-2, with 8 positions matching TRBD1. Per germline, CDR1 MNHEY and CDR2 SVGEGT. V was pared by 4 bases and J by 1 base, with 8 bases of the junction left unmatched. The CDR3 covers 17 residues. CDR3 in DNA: TGTGCCAGCAGTTTTACGACAGGGGCCCTGAACACCGGGGAGCTGTTTTTT. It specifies CASSFTTGALNTGELFF.

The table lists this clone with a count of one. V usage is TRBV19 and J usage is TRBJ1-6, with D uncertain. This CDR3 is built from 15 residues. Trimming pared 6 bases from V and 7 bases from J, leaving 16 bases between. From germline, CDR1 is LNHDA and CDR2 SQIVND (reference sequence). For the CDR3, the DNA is TGTGCCAGTAGATCCCGGGGTCCGAGGAATTCACCCCTCCACTTT. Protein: CASRSRGPRNSPLHF.

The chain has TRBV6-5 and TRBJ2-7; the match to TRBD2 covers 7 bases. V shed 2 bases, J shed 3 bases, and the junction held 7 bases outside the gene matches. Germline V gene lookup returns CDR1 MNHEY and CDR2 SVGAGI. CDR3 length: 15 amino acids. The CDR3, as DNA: TGTGCCAGCAGTTACCCAGGGAGGGGCAACTACGAGCAGTACTTC. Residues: CASSYPGRGNYEQYF.

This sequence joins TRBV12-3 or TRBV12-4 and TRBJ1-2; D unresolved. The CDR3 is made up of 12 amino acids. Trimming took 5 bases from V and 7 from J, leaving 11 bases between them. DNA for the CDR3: TGTGCCAGCAGTATCGGACTGGGTGGCTACACCTTC. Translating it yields CASSIGLGGYTF.

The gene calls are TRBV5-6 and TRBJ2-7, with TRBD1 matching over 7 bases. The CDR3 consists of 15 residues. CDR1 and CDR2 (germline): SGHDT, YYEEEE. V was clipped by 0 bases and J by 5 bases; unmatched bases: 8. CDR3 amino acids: CASSLVGAGGNEQYF. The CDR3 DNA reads TGTGCCAGCAGCTTGGTAGGGGCAGGGGGTAACGAGCAGTACTTC.

The CDR3 region has the DNA TGTGCCAGCAGTTCGCAGGGGCGTCAGCCCCAGCATTTT. This gives the protein CASSSQGRQPQHF. The chain is built from TRBV27 and TRBJ1-5, with D tentatively TRBD1 (6 bases). The CDR3 runs 13 residues. Trimming removed 4 bases at V and 6 bases at J, with 10 bases between. The germline V gene encodes CDR1 MNHEY and CDR2 SMNVEV (reference sequence).

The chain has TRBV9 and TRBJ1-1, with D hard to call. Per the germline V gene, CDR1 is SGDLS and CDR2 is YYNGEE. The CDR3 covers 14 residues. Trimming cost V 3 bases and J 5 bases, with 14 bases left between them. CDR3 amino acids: CASSETQRGTEAFF. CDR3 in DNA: TGTGCCAGCAGCGAAACCCAGCGGGGTACTGAAGCTTTCTTT.

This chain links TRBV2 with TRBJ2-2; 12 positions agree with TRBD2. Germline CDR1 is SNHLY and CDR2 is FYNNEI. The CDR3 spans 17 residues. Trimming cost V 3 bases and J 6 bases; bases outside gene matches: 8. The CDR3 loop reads CASSEASSGRGAGELFF. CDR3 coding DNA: TGTGCCAGCAGTGAGGCATCTAGCGGGAGGGGGGCCGGGGAGCTGTTTTTT.

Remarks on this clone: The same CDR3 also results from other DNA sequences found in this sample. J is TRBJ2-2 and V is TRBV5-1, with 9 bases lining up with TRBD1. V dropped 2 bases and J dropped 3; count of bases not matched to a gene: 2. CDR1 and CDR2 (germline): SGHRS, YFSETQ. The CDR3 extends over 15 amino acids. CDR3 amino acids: CASSLRTGDTGELFF. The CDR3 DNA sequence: TGCGCCAGCAGCTTACGGACAGGGGACACCGGGGAGCTGTTTTTT.

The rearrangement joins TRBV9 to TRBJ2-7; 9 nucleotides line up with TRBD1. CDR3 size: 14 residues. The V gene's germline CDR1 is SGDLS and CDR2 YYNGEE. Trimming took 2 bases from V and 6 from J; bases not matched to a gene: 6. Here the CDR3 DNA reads TGTGCCAGCAGCGTGGGACAGGGAGGTCGCGAGCAGTACTTC. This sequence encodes CASSVGQGGREQYF.

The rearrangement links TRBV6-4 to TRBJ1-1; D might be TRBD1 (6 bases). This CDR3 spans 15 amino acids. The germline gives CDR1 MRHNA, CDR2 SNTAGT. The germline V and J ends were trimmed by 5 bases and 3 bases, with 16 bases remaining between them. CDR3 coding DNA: TGTGCCAGCAGTTCGAGACAGGCAGGCCACACTGAAGCTTTCTTT. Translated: CASSSRQAGHTEAFF.

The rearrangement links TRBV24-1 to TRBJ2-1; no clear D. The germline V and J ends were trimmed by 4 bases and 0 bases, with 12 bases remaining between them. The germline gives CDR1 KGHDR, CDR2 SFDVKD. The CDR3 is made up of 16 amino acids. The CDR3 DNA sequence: TGTGCCACCAGTGACCGAGACAAGAGCTCCTACAATGAGCAGTTCTTC. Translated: CATSDRDKSSYNEQFF.

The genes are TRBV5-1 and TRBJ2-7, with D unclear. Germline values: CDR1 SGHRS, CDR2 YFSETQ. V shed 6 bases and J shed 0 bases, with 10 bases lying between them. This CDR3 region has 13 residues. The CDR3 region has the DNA TGCGCCAGCAAGACTTATAGCTCCTACGAGCAGTACTTC. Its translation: CASKTYSSYEQYF.

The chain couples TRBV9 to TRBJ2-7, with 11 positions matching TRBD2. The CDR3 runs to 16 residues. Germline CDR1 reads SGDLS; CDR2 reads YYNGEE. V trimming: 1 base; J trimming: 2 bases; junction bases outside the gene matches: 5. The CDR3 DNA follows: TGTGCCAGCAGCGTATCGGGACTAGCGGAGACCTACGAGCAGTACTTC. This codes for CASSVSGLAETYEQYF.

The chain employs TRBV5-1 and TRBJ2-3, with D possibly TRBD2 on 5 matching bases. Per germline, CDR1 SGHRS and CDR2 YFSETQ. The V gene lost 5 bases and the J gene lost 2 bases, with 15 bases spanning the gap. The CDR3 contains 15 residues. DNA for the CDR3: TGCGCCAGCAGGAGTTCGGGAAGTCCCACAGATACGCAGTATTTT. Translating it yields CASRSSGSPTDTQYF.

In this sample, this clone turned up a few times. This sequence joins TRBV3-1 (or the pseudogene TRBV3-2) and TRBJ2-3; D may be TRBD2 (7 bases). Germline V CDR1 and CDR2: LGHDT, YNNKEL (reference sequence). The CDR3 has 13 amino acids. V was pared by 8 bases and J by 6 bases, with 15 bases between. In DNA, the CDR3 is TGTGCCAGCGGGAGGGGGGAACGGGATACGCAGTATTTT. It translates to CASGRGERDTQYF.

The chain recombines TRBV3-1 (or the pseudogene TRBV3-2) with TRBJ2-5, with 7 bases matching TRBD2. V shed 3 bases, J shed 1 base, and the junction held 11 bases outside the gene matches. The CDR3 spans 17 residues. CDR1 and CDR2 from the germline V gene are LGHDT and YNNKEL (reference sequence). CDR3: CASSHPPWGGGQETQYF. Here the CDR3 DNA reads TGTGCCAGCAGCCACCCTCCCTGGGGGGGAGGCCAAGAGACCCAGTACTTC.

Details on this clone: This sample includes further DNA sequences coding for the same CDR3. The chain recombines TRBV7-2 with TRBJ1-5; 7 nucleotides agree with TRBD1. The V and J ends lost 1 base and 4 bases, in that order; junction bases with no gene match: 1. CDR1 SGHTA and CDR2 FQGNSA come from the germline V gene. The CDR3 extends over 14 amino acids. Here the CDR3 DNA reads TGTGCCAGCAGCTTAGGGACAGGAAATCAGCCCCAGCATTTT. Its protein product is CASSLGTGNQPQHF.

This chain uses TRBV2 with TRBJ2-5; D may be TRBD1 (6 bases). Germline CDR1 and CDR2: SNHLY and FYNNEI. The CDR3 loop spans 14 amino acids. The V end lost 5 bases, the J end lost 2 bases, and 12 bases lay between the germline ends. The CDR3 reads CASSRRGQQETQYF. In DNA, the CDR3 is TGTGCCAGCAGTCGCCGCGGACAGCAAGAGACCCAGTACTTC. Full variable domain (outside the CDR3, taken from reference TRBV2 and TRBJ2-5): EPEVTQTPSHQVTQMGQEVILRCVPISNHLYFYWYRQILGQKVEFLVSFYNNEISEKSEIFDDQFSVERPDGSNFTLKIRSTKLEDSAMYFCASSRRGQQETQYFGPGTRLLVL.

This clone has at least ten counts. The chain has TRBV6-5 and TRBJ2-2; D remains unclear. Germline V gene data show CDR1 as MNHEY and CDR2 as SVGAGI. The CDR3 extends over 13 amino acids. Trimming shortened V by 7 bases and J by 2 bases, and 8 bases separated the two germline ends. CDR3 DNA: TGTGCCAGCACCCAGGTTAACACCGGGGAGCTGTTTTTT. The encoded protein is CASTQVNTGELFF.

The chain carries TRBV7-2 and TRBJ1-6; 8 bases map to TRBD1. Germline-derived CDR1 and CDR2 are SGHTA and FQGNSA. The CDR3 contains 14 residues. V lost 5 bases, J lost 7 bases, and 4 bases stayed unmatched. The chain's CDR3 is CASSIRQGNSPLHF. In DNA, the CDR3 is TGTGCCAGCAGCATACGACAGGGGAATTCACCCCTCCACTTT.

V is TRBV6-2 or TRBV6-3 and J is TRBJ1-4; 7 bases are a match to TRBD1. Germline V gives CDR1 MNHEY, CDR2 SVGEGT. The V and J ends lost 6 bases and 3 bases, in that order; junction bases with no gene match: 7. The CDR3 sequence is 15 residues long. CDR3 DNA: TGTGCCAGCAGGCCTTCCAGGGGGGCTAATGAAAAACTGTTTTTT. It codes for CASRPSRGANEKLFF.

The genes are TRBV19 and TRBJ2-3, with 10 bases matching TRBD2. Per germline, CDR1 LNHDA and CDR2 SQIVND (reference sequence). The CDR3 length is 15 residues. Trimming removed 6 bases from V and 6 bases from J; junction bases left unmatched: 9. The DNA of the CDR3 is TGTGCCAGTAGGACAGCGGGGGGGCCGGTGGATACGCAGTATTTT. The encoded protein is CASRTAGGPVDTQYF.

The chain's CDR3 is CASSLAKGDRVAGYTF. The CDR3, as DNA: TGTGCCAGCAGCTTGGCCAAGGGGGACAGGGTAGCAGGCTACACCTTC. The V call is TRBV5-5, the J call TRBJ1-2; TRBD1 matches 9 bases. From germline, CDR1 is SGHKS and CDR2 YYEKEE (reference sequence). This CDR3 contains 16 residues. V was pared by 0 bases and J by 8 bases, with 11 bases of the junction left unmatched.

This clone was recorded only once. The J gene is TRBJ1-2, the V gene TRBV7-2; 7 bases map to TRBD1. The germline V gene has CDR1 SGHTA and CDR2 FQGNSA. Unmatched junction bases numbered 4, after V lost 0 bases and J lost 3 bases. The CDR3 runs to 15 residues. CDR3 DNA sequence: TGTGCCAGCAGCTTAGCACAGGGGAATTACTATGGCTACACCTTC. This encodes CASSLAQGNYYGYTF.

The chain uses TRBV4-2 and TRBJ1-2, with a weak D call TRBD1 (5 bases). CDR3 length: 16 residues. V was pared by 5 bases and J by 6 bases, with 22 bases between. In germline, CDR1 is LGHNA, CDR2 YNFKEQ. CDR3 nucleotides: TGTGCCAGCAGCTCCCCAAATACAGGAAACCTGAATGGCTACACCTTC. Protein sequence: CASSSPNTGNLNGYTF.

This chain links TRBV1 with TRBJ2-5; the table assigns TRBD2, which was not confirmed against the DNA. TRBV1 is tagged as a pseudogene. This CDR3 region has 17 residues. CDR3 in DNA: TGCACCAGCAGCCAAGATACTGGAGCGGGGAGCCAAGAGACCCAGTACTTC. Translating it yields CTSSQDTGAGSQETQYF.